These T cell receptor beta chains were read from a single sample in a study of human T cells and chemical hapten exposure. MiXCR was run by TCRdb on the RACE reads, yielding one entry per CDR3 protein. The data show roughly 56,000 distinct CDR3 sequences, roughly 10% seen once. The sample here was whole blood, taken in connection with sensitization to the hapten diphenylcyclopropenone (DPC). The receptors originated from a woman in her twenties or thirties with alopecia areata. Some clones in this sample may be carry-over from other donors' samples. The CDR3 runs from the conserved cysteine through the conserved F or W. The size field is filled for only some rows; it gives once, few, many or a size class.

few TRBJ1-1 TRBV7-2 CASSLVSGRGNTEAFF
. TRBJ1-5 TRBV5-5 CASSLDSGKQPQHF
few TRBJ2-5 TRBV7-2 CASRRAGTLQETQYF
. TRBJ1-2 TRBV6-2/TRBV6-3 CASSYVGQGSYGYTF
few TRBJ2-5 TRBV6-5 CASRPGQRAETQYF
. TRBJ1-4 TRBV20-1 CSARPLKDRGNEKLFF
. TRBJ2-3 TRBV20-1 CSASSPVGTDTQYF
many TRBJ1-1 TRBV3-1 CASSPARGNTEAFF
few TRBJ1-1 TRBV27 CASSPRGKAEAFF
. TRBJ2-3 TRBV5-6 CASSLPDSRTDTQYF
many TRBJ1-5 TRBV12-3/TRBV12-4 CASRRGSTSNQPQHF
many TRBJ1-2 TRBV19 CASSTSGTRGDGYTF
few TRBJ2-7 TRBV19 CASTPTRQAYEQYF
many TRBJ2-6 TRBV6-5 CATTSGGRGVPGANVLTF
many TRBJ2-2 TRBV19 CASSMVPGGTGELFF
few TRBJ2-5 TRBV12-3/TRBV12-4 CASSLGQGAETQYF
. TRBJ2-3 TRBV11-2 CASSLPMAGGSTDTQYF
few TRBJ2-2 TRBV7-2 CASSLALGRQNGELFF
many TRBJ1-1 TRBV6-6 CASSYGDTEAFF
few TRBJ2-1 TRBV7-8 CASSLTGSSYNEQFF
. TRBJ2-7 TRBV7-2 CASSSGPRPHEQYF
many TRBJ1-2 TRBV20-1 CSAQGYTDRVNYGYTF
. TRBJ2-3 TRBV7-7 CASSLAPGIEHTQYF
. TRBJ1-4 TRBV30 CAWSVLRGTNEKLFF
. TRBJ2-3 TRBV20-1 CSARKLFRGGSDTQYF
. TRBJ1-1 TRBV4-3 CASSQDLGSKAFF
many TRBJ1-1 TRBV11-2 CASSRRQGVNTEAFF
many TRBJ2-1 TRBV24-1 CATSDFLDRYSYNEQFF
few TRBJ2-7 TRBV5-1 CASSTATRPNEQYF
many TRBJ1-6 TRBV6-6 CASSYEGGNNSPLHF
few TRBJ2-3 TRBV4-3 CASSQDGGGPADTQYF
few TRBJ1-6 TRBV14 CASSPGRLNSPLHF
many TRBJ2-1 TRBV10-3 CAISEGDRPEQFF
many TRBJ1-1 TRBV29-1 CSVLTGQANTEAFF
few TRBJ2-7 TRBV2 CASSSWGGPAYEQYF
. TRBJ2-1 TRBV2 CASSETGFGEQFF
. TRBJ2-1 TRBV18 CASSPPGPRSYNEQFF
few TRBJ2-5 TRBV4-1 CASSQRLRETQYF
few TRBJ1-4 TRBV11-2 CASSALRGVGEKLFF
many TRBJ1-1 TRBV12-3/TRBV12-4 CASSQDRLNTEAFF
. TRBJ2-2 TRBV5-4 CASSLNRGSNTGELFF
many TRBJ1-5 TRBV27 CASSLYSSNQPQHF
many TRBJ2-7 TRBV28 CASSLESAGAREQYF
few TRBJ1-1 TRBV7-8 CASSLVSTMNTEAFF
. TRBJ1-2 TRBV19 CASSMGGGVYTF
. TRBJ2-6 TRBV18 CASSPLKGAGGANVLNF
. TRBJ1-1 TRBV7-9 CASSLAGGRAEAFF